These 29 T cell receptor beta chains share one sample of origin, sequenced in a study of shared T cell receptors in the human thymus. Clones were read by immunoSEQ multiplex PCR, and TCRdb kept only the in-frame ones, dropping some. The sample lists approximately 400,000 clones, 85% to 95% seen once, with approximately 0.02% in the top ten. What was sequenced was thymocytes. The receptors come from a human donor.

V and J are TRBV10-3 and TRBJ2-7; 9 nucleotides line up with TRBD2. Trimming removed 10 bases from V and 2 bases from J; junction bases left unmatched: 6. The germline CDR1 and CDR2 sequences are ENHRY and SYGVKD. The CDR3 sequence is 13 residues long. The CDR3 nucleotides read TGTGCCACGACTAGCGGTCTAGCCTACGAGCAGTACTTC. Amino acid sequence: CATTSGLAYEQYF.

This chain uses TRBV11-3 with TRBJ2-1; 9 bases fit TRBD2. With V trimmed by 1 base and J by 0 bases, 7 bases remained unmatched. This CDR3 spans 18 amino acids. Germline CDR1 and CDR2: SGHNT and YENEEA. The CDR3 region is CASSLVREGESSYNEQFF. The CDR3 DNA is TGTGCCAGCAGCTTAGTGCGGGAGGGGGAGAGCTCCTACAATGAGCAGTTCTTC.

The chain joins TRBV29-1 to TRBJ1-3, with TRBD1 as a possible D gene (5 bases). The V end was cut by 2 bases, the J end by 4 bases, with 18 bases between. Germline V lookup: CDR1 SQVTM, CDR2 ANQGSEA. The CDR3 sequence is 16 residues long. For the CDR3, the DNA is TGCAGCGTTGAAAGGGGCTTAGGGGTGTCAGGAAACACCATATATTTT. Translating it yields CSVERGLGVSGNTIYF.

The sample holds one count of this clone. The chain couples TRBV4-1 to TRBJ2-1; 14 bases are a match to TRBD2. Trimming cost V 0 bases and J 7 bases; bases outside gene matches: 8. CDR3 length: 18 residues. Germline CDR1 reads MGHRA; CDR2 reads YSYEKL. CDR3 coding DNA: TGCGCCAGCAGCCAAGAAAGGAAGACTAGCGGGGGGGGAAATGAGCAGTTCTTC. Translating it yields CASSQERKTSGGGNEQFF.

The chain has TRBV28 and TRBJ1-5; D remains unclear. V dropped 2 bases and J dropped 5 bases, with 13 bases sitting between them. CDR1 is MDHEN and CDR2 is SYDVKM in the germline V gene. The CDR3 length is 15 residues. The CDR3 region has the DNA TGTGCCAGCAGTTTAAGGAAAGGAGAGGATCAGCCCCAGCATTTT. Amino acid sequence: CASSLRKGEDQPQHF.

This clone was seen only once. The junction departs from germline at one end; a sequencing error may be responsible. This chain uses TRBV6-5 with TRBJ2-6, with 10 bases matching TRBD1. CDR3 length equals 15 residues. CDR1 and CDR2 from the germline V gene are MNHEY and SVGAGI. CDR3 residues: CASRELGTGVNVLTF. CDR3 sequence (DNA): TGTGCCAGCAGGGAGCTCGGGACAGGGGTCAACGTCCTGACTTTC.

J is TRBJ2-5 and V is TRBV30; no firm D call. This CDR3 has 13 amino acids. The V gene lost 2 bases and the J gene lost 5 bases, with 12 bases spanning the gap. Germline V gene lookup returns CDR1 GTSNPN and CDR2 SVGIG (reference sequence). CDR3 coding DNA: TGTGCCTGGAGTAGGGCAGTTACCGAGACCCAGTACTTC. It specifies CAWSRAVTETQYF.

This clone has a single count. The gene calls are TRBV7-3 and TRBJ2-1; TRBD2 matches at 10 bases. The germline V gene has CDR1 SGHTA and CDR2 FQGTGA. The trim removed 0 bases at V and 6 bases at J, leaving 17 bases unmatched. The CDR3 totals 20 residues. CDR3 DNA sequence: TGTGCCAGCAGCTTAACCCCAATAAGAGCGAGCGGGAGGGCCCTCAATGAGCAGTTCTTC. Its translation: CASSLTPIRASGRALNEQFF.

V usage is TRBV5-8 and J usage is TRBJ1-5, with 9 bases fitting TRBD1. The germline V gene encodes CDR1 SGHTS and CDR2 YDEGEE. The CDR3 length is 14 residues. The J segment lost 4 bases and the V segment lost 3 bases, leaving 2 bases of the junction unmatched. CDR3 DNA: TGTGCCAGCAGCTCGACAGGGGGTAATCAGCCCCAGCATTTT. Its translation is CASSSTGGNQPQHF.

The rearrangement joins TRBV7-6 to TRBJ2-7; 9 bases are shared with TRBD2. V was pared by 4 bases and J by 7 bases, with 14 bases of the junction left unmatched. Germline V gene data show CDR1 as SGHVS and CDR2 as FNYEAQ. The CDR3 covers 16 residues. The DNA of the CDR3 is TGTGCCAGCAGCTCCACAGGTGAACTAGCGGGTGGAGAGCAGTACTTC. Amino acid sequence: CASSSTGELAGGEQYF. The full variable domain, completed using reference TRBV7-6 and TRBJ2-7, is GAGVSQSPRYKVTKRGQDVALRCDPISGHVSLYWYRQALGQGPEFLTYFNYEAQQDKSGLPNDRFSAERPEGSISTLTIQRTEQRDSAMYRCASSSTGELAGGEQYFGPGTRLTVT.

The CDR3 sequence: CATSGSSSRDVSYEQYF. Here the CDR3 DNA reads TGTGCCACCAGCGGGTCATCCTCCCGGGACGTCTCCTACGAGCAGTACTTC. This chain links TRBV15 with TRBJ2-7, with D perhaps given as TRBD1 or TRBD2 (5 bases each). Deletions cut 5 bases from V and 0 bases from J, with 20 bases between. The CDR3 extends over 17 amino acids. Germline V lookup: CDR1 LNHNV, CDR2 YYDKDF (reference sequence). The complete variable domain, with remaining parts taken from reference TRBV15 and TRBJ2-7, reads DAMVIQNPRYQVTQFGKPVTLSCSQTLNHNVMYWYQQKSSQAPKLLFHYYDKDFNNEADTPDNFQSRRPNTSFCFLDIRSPGLGDTAMYLCATSGSSSRDVSYEQYFGPGTRLTVT.

This clone was picked up one time. The gene calls are TRBV2 and TRBJ1-5; 9 nucleotides align to TRBD1. This CDR3 region has 15 residues. The V gene's germline CDR1 is SNHLY and CDR2 FYNNEI. V trimming: 6 bases; J trimming: 2 bases; junction bases outside the gene matches: 5. CDR3 protein: CASRDRGRGNQPQHF. CDR3 in DNA: TGTGCCAGCAGGGACAGGGGCCGGGGCAATCAGCCCCAGCATTTT.

The chain combines TRBV11-3 with TRBJ2-2, with a possible D match to TRBD1 (5 bases). V was clipped by 5 bases and J by 1 base, with 11 bases between them. The CDR3 has 15 residues. The germline V gene encodes CDR1 SGHNT and CDR2 YENEEA. The CDR3 reads CASSPYTGNTGELFF. CDR3 nucleotide sequence: TGTGCCAGCAGCCCTTATACAGGGAACACCGGGGAGCTGTTTTTT.

The V gene is TRBV2, the J gene TRBJ2-1, with 9 bases fitting TRBD2. V lost 8 bases, J lost 7 bases, and 12 bases stayed unmatched. This CDR3 region has 15 residues. CDR1 SNHLY and CDR2 FYNNEI come from the germline V gene. The CDR3: CASRAVAGERNEQFF. CDR3 DNA: TGTGCCAGCCGAGCCGTAGCGGGAGAGAGGAATGAGCAGTTCTTC.

The chain has TRBV27 and TRBJ1-2; D not resolved. This CDR3 spans 14 amino acids. Trimming removed 6 bases from V and 2 bases from J, with 13 bases in between. Germline V gene sequence: CDR1 MNHEY, CDR2 SMNVEV (reference sequence). CDR3: CASSRSQHNYGYTF. CDR3 DNA: TGTGCCAGCAGCCGAAGCCAGCACAACTATGGCTACACCTTC.

The chain uses TRBV10-3 and TRBJ2-7, with 10 bases lining up with TRBD2. CDR1 and CDR2 (germline): ENHRY, SYGVKD. Trimming removed 0 bases from V and 0 bases from J; junction bases left unmatched: 11. The CDR3 covers 19 residues. CDR3 coding DNA: TGTGCCATCAGTGAGTCCAAGGCTAGCGGGAGCCGATACTCCTACGAGCAGTACTTC. Translated: CAISESKASGSRYSYEQYF.

The rearrangement joins TRBV10-1 to TRBJ2-7, with D possibly being TRBD1 (6 bases). V dropped 2 bases and J dropped 3 bases, with 8 bases sitting between them. From germline, CDR1 is WNHNN and CDR2 SYGVQD (reference sequence). This CDR3 has 13 amino acids. CDR3 sequence (DNA): TGCGCCAGCAGTGAGATAGGGGGCTACGAGCAGTACTTC. It encodes CASSEIGGYEQYF.

This chain uses TRBV7-9 with TRBJ2-6, with 9 bases matching TRBD1. Germline loops: CDR1 SEHNR, CDR2 FQNEAQ (reference sequence). V lost 5 bases and J lost 1; bases outside the gene matches: 9. The CDR3 length is 18 residues. This chain's CDR3 is CASSNDRGYISGANVLTF. CDR3 nucleotide sequence: TGTGCCAGCAGCAACGACAGGGGGTATATTTCTGGGGCCAACGTCCTGACTTTC. The full variable domain, with the rest looked up from reference TRBV7-9 and TRBJ2-6, is DTGVSQNPRHKITKRGQNVTFRCDPISEHNRLYWYRQTLGQGPEFLTYFQNEAQLEKSRLLSDRFSAERPKGSFSTLEIQRTEQGDSAMYLCASSNDRGYISGANVLTFGAGSRLTVL.

CDR3 sequence reads: CASSIEQLTHRANVLTF. The CDR3 DNA is TGTGCCAGTAGTATAGAGCAGCTAACACATCGGGCCAACGTCCTGACTTTC. This chain connects TRBV19 to TRBJ2-6; D uncertain. V shed 0 bases and J shed 5 bases, with 14 bases lying between them. The V gene's germline CDR1 is LNHDA and CDR2 SQIVND (reference sequence). The CDR3 totals 17 residues.

The chain has TRBV28 and TRBJ1-3; no firm D call. This CDR3 is built from 13 residues. V was cut by 10 bases and J by 8 bases, with 18 bases left in between. Germline CDR1 and CDR2: MDHEN and SYDVKM. Here the CDR3 reads CATSSPGADTIYF. CDR3 DNA sequence: TGTGCCACCAGCAGCCCAGGTGCAGACACCATATATTTT.

This clone was recorded once. The CDR3 nucleotides read TGTGCCAGCAGCCAAGTAACTCTCTACGAGCAGTACTTC. Protein sequence: CASSQVTLYEQYF. The chain uses TRBV14 and TRBJ2-7, with unresolved D. Trimming pared 1 base from V and 3 bases from J, leaving 7 bases between. There are 13 residues in the CDR3. Germline V gene sequence: CDR1 SGHDN, CDR2 FVKESK.

This rearrangement joins TRBV6-1 to TRBJ1-3; no definite D call. The CDR3 sequence is 19 residues long. V was shortened by 4 bases and J by 4 bases, with 26 bases between the two germline ends. Looked up from germline, CDR1 is MNHNS and CDR2 is SASEGT. Here the CDR3 reads CASSAHDHGEETGGNTIYF. CDR3 in DNA: TGTGCCAGCAGTGCTCACGACCACGGTGAGGAGACGGGCGGAAACACCATATATTTT.

The chain combines TRBV28 with TRBJ2-7; unclear D gene. This CDR3 comprises 16 residues. Trimming cost V 4 bases and J 3 bases, with 19 bases left between them. Germline V lookup: CDR1 MDHEN, CDR2 SYDVKM. CDR3 in DNA: TGTGCCAGCAGTTACTGCAGTAATCCTAATGTCTACGAGCAGTACTTC. It codes for CASSYCSNPNVYEQYF. Filled out from reference TRBV28 and TRBJ2-7, the complete variable domain reads DVKVTQSSRYLVKRTGEKVFLECVQDMDHENMFWYRQDPGLGLRLIYFSYDVKMKEKGDIPEGYSVSREKKERFSLILESASTNQTSMYLCASSYCSNPNVYEQYFGPGTRLTVT.

This rearrangement joins TRBV27 to TRBJ1-5; no clear D. The V and J ends lost 1 base and 2 bases respectively, with 9 bases between them. The V gene's germline CDR1 is MNHEY and CDR2 SMNVEV (reference sequence). The CDR3 is 15 residues long. The CDR3 protein is CASSLYGSRNQPQHF. The CDR3 DNA sequence: TGTGCCAGCAGTTTATATGGCAGCCGCAATCAGCCCCAGCATTTT.

In its sample, this clone was seen a few times. The V call is TRBV6-1, the J call TRBJ1-4, with 9 bases aligning to TRBD1. V lost 4 bases, J lost 9 bases, and 12 bases stayed unmatched. CDR3 length equals 16 residues. The germline CDR1 and CDR2 sequences are MNHNS and SASEGT. CDR3 in DNA: TGTGCCAGCAGTGTTATCTACAAAGGACAGGGGAAAAAACTGTTTTTT. This encodes CASSVIYKGQGKKLFF.

The rearrangement links TRBV28 to TRBJ1-5; TRBD1 might be the D (5 bases). The CDR3 covers 15 residues. The V gene lost 4 bases and the J gene lost 4 bases, with 14 bases spanning the gap. CDR1 and CDR2 from the germline V gene are MDHEN and SYDVKM. CDR3 nucleotide sequence: TGTGCCAGCAGTTCCGGGACGGCATTAAATCAGCCCCAGCATTTT. This gives the protein CASSSGTALNQPQHF.

This chain connects TRBV7-9 to TRBJ1-1, with 7 nucleotides matching TRBD1. The J segment lost 0 bases and the V segment lost 2 bases, leaving 6 bases of the junction unmatched. The CDR3 length is 16 residues. Germline CDR1 SEHNR, CDR2 FQNEAQ (reference sequence). The DNA of the CDR3 is TGTGCCAGCAGCTTAAGAGGGGACAGAGTGAACACTGAAGCTTTCTTT. As protein: CASSLRGDRVNTEAFF.

The chain employs TRBV2 and TRBJ1-5, with a tentative D call TRBD1 (6 bases). The germline V and J ends were trimmed by 6 bases and 3 bases, with 15 bases remaining between them. Germline V gene lookup returns CDR1 SNHLY and CDR2 FYNNEI. The CDR3 spans 15 residues. CDR3 bases: TGTGCCAGCAGGGTCATCCAGGGGCACAATCAGCCCCAGCATTTT. Encoded protein: CASRVIQGHNQPQHF. Filled out from reference TRBV2 and TRBJ1-5, the complete variable domain reads EPEVTQTPSHQVTQMGQEVILRCVPISNHLYFYWYRQILGQKVEFLVSFYNNEISEKSEIFDDQFSVERPDGSNFTLKIRSTKLEDSAMYFCASRVIQGHNQPQHFGDGTRLSIL.

The chain joins TRBV21-1 to TRBJ1-2; the table's D call, TRBD1, has no DNA check behind it. TRBV21-1 constitutes a pseudogene. CDR3 length: 15 amino acids. CDR3 sequence: CASSNGDRLNYGYTF. CDR3 in DNA: TGTGCCAGCAGCAACGGAGACAGGCTCAACTATGGCTACACCTTC.